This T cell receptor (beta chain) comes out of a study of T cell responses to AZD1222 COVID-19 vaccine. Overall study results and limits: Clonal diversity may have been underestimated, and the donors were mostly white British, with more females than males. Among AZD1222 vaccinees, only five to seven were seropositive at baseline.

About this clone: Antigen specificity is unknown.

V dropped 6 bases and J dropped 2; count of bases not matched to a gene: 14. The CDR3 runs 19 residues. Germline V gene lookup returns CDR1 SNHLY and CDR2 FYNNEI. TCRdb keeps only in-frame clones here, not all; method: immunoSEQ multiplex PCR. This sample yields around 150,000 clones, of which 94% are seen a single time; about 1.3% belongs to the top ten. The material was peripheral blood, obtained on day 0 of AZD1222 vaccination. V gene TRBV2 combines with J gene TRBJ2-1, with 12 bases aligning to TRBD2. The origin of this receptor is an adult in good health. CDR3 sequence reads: CASRTSGGPIIPPYNEQFF. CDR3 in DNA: TGTGCCAGCAGAACTAGCGGGGGGCCCATTATCCCCCCCTACAATGAGCAGTTCTTC.